The 17 T cell receptor beta chains in this list originate from one sample, sequenced in a study of blood T cell repertoires in COVID-19. TCRdb's table, derived via immunoSEQ multiplex PCR, lists solely in-frame clones and lacks some. Of about 110,000 clones listed, roughly 82% were seen once; the top ten hold 7.9%. Sequencing input: peripheral blood. These receptors were collected from an elderly woman with active or convalescent COVID-19.

This clone was counted only a few times. The chain joins TRBV7-9 to TRBJ1-3; D not certain. There are 15 residues in the CDR3. V was trimmed by 5 bases and J by 0 bases, leaving 11 bases between them. Germline CDR1 and CDR2: SEHNR and FQNEAQ (reference sequence). In DNA form, the CDR3 reads TGTGCCAGCAGCCCACATAAGTTCTCTGGAAACACCATATATTTT. This encodes CASSPHKFSGNTIYF.

V usage is TRBV6-5 and J usage is TRBJ2-5; the D is unclear. CDR1 and CDR2 (germline): MNHEY, SVGAGI. The CDR3 extends over 14 amino acids. The germline V and J ends were trimmed by 0 bases and 2 bases, with 7 bases remaining between them. The CDR3 reads CASSYSSGQETQYF. In nucleotides, the CDR3 is TGTGCCAGCAGTTACTCGTCCGGGCAAGAGACCCAGTACTTC.

V gene TRBV19 combines with J gene TRBJ2-3; 7 bases are shared with TRBD1. The germline V gene has CDR1 LNHDA and CDR2 SQIVND (reference sequence). This CDR3 spans 16 amino acids. V lost 3 bases and J lost 2; bases outside the gene matches: 8. The DNA for the CDR3 is TGTGCCAGTAGTATCTATGGGACAGCCTTCACAGATACGCAGTATTTT. It is translated as CASSIYGTAFTDTQYF.

The gene calls are TRBV19 and TRBJ2-3; D call uncertain. Germline CDR1 and CDR2: LNHDA and SQIVND (reference sequence). Between the trimmed V and J ends, which lost 3 bases and 6 bases, there was a span of 10 bases. The CDR3 extends over 13 amino acids. DNA for the CDR3: TGTGCCAGTAGTATGACTTATCGGGATACGCAGTATTTT. Residues: CASSMTYRDTQYF.

The chain recombines TRBV28 with TRBJ2-7; 10 bases align to TRBD2. Germline V gene data show CDR1 as MDHEN and CDR2 as SYDVKM. The CDR3 is made up of 15 amino acids. With V trimmed by 6 bases and J by 4 bases, 9 bases remained unmatched. The CDR3 protein is CASSQRTSGLYEQYF. CDR3 DNA: TGTGCCAGCAGCCAAAGGACTAGCGGATTGTACGAGCAGTACTTC.

The chain employs TRBV5-1 and TRBJ2-1; D unclear. The CDR3 runs to 13 residues. Germline V gene sequence: CDR1 SGHRS, CDR2 YFSETQ. Trimming stripped 4 bases from V and 9 bases from J, with 14 bases between. CDR3 residues: CASSMDQYREQFF. The CDR3 nucleotides are TGCGCCAGCAGCATGGACCAGTACCGTGAGCAGTTCTTC.

The rearrangement uses TRBV3-1 (or the pseudogene TRBV3-2) and TRBJ1-4, with 7 bases aligning to TRBD1. The CDR3 runs to 15 residues. J lost 6 bases, V lost 4 bases, and 8 bases had no gene match. Germline V gives CDR1 LGHDT, CDR2 YNNKEL (reference sequence). The CDR3 DNA is TGTGCCAGCAGCCGCAGGGGGTCTATGGATGAAAAACTGTTTTTT. Protein: CASSRRGSMDEKLFF.

The chain is built from TRBV5-3 and TRBJ2-7, with 14 bases identical to TRBD2. TRBV5-3 is an ORF for which the function is uncertain. V shed 0 bases and J 2 bases; nucleotides not matched to a gene: 10. The CDR3 totals 19 residues. For the CDR3, the DNA is TGTGCCAGAAGCTTGGGTGGGACTAGCGGGAGATGGGGCACCTACGAGCAGTACTTC. Translation gives CARSLGGTSGRWGTYEQYF.

The V gene is TRBV6-5, the J gene TRBJ1-2; D call uncertain. CDR3 length: 12 amino acids. Trimming took off 6 bases at V and 2 bases at J, with 7 bases between the two ends. CDR1 is MNHEY, CDR2 SVGAGI, per germline. The CDR3 spells CASRTVNYGYTF. Written as DNA, the CDR3 is TGTGCCAGCAGGACTGTAAACTATGGCTACACCTTC.

The rearrangement uses TRBV5-1 and TRBJ2-7, with 9 bases fitting TRBD2. The CDR3 totals 17 residues. Per germline, CDR1 SGHRS and CDR2 YFSETQ. V dropped 2 bases and J dropped 1; count of bases not matched to a gene: 10. The CDR3 bases are TGCGCCAGCAGCTTTGGTAGCGGGAGCTGGGGGTCCTACGAGCAGTACTTC. Translating gives CASSFGSGSWGSYEQYF.

In DNA form, the CDR3 reads TGCGCCAGCAGTCTACGTCCCGGGACAGGGCAAGAGACCCAGTACTTC. Residues: CASSLRPGTGQETQYF. The chain recombines TRBV5-1 with TRBJ2-5; 9 positions agree with TRBD1. Trimming cost V 5 bases and J 2 bases; bases outside gene matches: 10. Germline CDR1 and CDR2: SGHRS and YFSETQ. The CDR3 length is 16 residues. The entire variable domain, with the rest obtained from reference TRBV5-1 and TRBJ2-5, is as follows: KAGVTQTPRYLIKTRGQQVTLSCSPISGHRSVSWYQQTPGQGLQFLFEYFSETQRNKGNFPGRFSGRQFSNSRSEMNVSTLELGDSALYLCASSLRPGTGQETQYFGPGTRLLVL.

V gene TRBV2 combines with J gene TRBJ2-3, with 8 bases that match TRBD2. Germline V gene sequence: CDR1 SNHLY, CDR2 FYNNEI. Trimming cost V 5 bases and J 6 bases; bases outside gene matches: 10. The CDR3 runs to 15 residues. The CDR3 DNA sequence: TGTGCCAGCAGTACGGGAGGGACTTCCTCGGATACGCAGTATTTT. Translating it yields CASSTGGTSSDTQYF.

The chain employs TRBV28 and TRBJ1-4; 9 bases map to TRBD1. There are 19 residues in the CDR3. The V and J ends lost 6 bases and 8 bases, in that order; junction bases with no gene match: 22. From germline, CDR1 is MDHEN and CDR2 SYDVKM. The CDR3 spells CASRLRVTPRDRVREKLFF. The CDR3 DNA follows: TGTGCCAGCAGGCTCCGCGTAACTCCCCGGGACAGGGTGAGAGAAAAACTGTTTTTT. Full variable domain (missing parts from reference TRBV28 and TRBJ1-4): DVKVTQSSRYLVKRTGEKVFLECVQDMDHENMFWYRQDPGLGLRLIYFSYDVKMKEKGDIPEGYSVSREKKERFSLILESASTNQTSMYLCASRLRVTPRDRVREKLFFGSGTQLSVL.

V usage is TRBV5-1 and J usage is TRBJ2-3; D remains unclear. The CDR3 is 15 residues long. From germline, CDR1 is SGHRS and CDR2 YFSETQ. Trimming pared 2 bases from V and 1 base from J, leaving 11 bases between. The CDR3 coding sequence is TGCGCCAGCAGCTTCTTGACGGGTGGCACAGATACGCAGTATTTT. It specifies CASSFLTGGTDTQYF.

V gene TRBV27 combines with J gene TRBJ1-6; TRBD1 aligns across 9 bases. CDR1 is MNHEY, CDR2 SMNVEV, per germline (reference sequence). V gave up 4 bases and J gave up 5 bases; unmatched junction bases: 3. This CDR3 has 15 amino acids. The CDR3 DNA reads TGTGCCAGCAGTTCGACAGGGGGAGATAATTCACCCCTCCACTTT. Encoded protein: CASSSTGGDNSPLHF.

The chain employs TRBV9 and TRBJ2-7; D gene unclear. This CDR3 has 14 residues. Trimming cost V 0 bases and J 2 bases, with 9 bases left between them. Per germline, CDR1 SGDLS and CDR2 YYNGEE. For the CDR3, the DNA is TGTGCCAGCAGCGTAGTTCCAGAACCCTACGAGCAGTACTTC. Amino acid sequence: CASSVVPEPYEQYF. The whole variable domain, remainder taken from reference TRBV9 and TRBJ2-7, is DSGVTQTPKHLITATGQRVTLRCSPRSGDLSVYWYQQSLDQGLQFLIQYYNGEERAKGNILERFSAQQFPDLHSELNLSSLELGDSALYFCASSVVPEPYEQYFGPGTRLTVT.

This clone was counted between two and nine times. The rearrangement links TRBV7-9 to TRBJ1-4; D ambiguous. The germline gives CDR1 SEHNR, CDR2 FQNEAQ (reference sequence). Between the trimmed V and J ends, which lost 3 bases and 6 bases, there was a span of 11 bases. This CDR3 comprises 14 residues. CDR3 coding DNA: TGTGCCAGCAGCTTTTTATCCGCAGATGAAAAACTGTTTTTT. Protein sequence: CASSFLSADEKLFF.